The 21 T cell receptor beta chains given below trace back to one sample, sequenced in a study of blood T cell repertoires in COVID-19. Measured with immunoSEQ multiplex PCR; TCRdb has only the in-frame clones, and not every one. This table has about 40,000 clones, roughly 83% appearing once. Material: peripheral blood. These receptors originate from a woman between 55 and 75 years old with acute or convalescent COVID-19.

This sequence joins TRBV6-6 and TRBJ1-1, with D perhaps matching TRBD1 (5 bases). Germline lookup yields CDR1 MNHNY and CDR2 SVGAGI (reference sequence). This CDR3 comprises 14 residues. V lost 6 bases and J 0 bases, leaving 11 bases between the germline ends. Here the CDR3 reads CASSRDSLNTEAFF. The CDR3 DNA sequence: TGTGCCAGCAGCCGTGACAGTTTGAACACTGAAGCTTTCTTT.

This chain uses TRBV5-1 with TRBJ2-1, with TRBD2 matching over 9 bases. CDR1 is SGHRS and CDR2 is YFSETQ in the germline V gene. The length of the CDR3 is 16 residues. V lost 0 bases and J lost 4; bases outside the gene matches: 5. Here the CDR3 DNA reads TGCGCCAGCAGCTTGGCGGGTAGCGGGAGTTACAATGAGCAGTTCTTC. It specifies CASSLAGSGSYNEQFF.

The chain joins TRBV7-9 to TRBJ2-3, with D perhaps matching TRBD2 (6 bases). In germline, CDR1 is SEHNR, CDR2 FQNEAQ (reference sequence). This CDR3 region has 16 residues. Trimming shortened V by 4 bases and J by 0 bases, and 14 bases separated the two germline ends. CDR3 residues: CASSYGTLTSTDTQYF. The CDR3 bases are TGTGCCAGCAGCTATGGGACTTTAACTAGCACAGATACGCAGTATTTT.

J is TRBJ2-1 and V is TRBV6-2 or TRBV6-3; TRBD2 matches at 9 bases. Trimming took 0 bases from V and 9 from J; bases not matched to a gene: 6. Germline CDR1 MNHEY, CDR2 SVGEGT. This CDR3 comprises 15 residues. The chain's CDR3 is CASSYSTSGLGEQFF. The CDR3 nucleotides are TGTGCCAGCAGTTACTCTACTAGCGGGTTGGGTGAGCAGTTCTTC.

This chain links TRBV6-5 with TRBJ1-3; 7 positions agree with TRBD1. Germline CDR1 is MNHEY and CDR2 is SVGAGI. The J segment lost 2 bases and the V segment lost 7 bases, leaving 8 bases of the junction unmatched. The length of the CDR3 is 15 residues. CDR3 sequence: CASISRQGPGNTIYF. CDR3 DNA sequence: TGTGCCAGCATCTCCAGACAGGGCCCTGGAAACACCATATATTTT.

The chain is built from TRBV2 and TRBJ1-2; D remains ambiguous. Germline lookup yields CDR1 SNHLY and CDR2 FYNNEI. This CDR3 has 14 amino acids. V gave up 3 bases and J gave up 1 base, with 9 bases separating them. The CDR3 spells CASSEGQSNYGYTF. The CDR3 coding sequence is TGTGCCAGCAGTGAGGGCCAGAGTAACTATGGCTACACCTTC.

This clone was seen just once. The V gene is TRBV5-4, the J gene TRBJ2-3; D is unresolved. V dropped 2 bases and J dropped 6 bases, with 7 bases sitting between them. The CDR3 has 12 residues. CDR1 is SGHNT and CDR2 is YYREEE in the germline V gene (reference sequence). CDR3 coding DNA: TGTGCCAGCAGCTTTCCCTTGGATACGCAGTATTTT. Translated, it gives CASSFPLDTQYF.

The chain employs TRBV5-4 and TRBJ2-5, with D perhaps TRBD2 (6 bases). From germline, CDR1 is SGHNT and CDR2 YYREEE (reference sequence). This CDR3 is 13 amino acids long. The ends were cut back, 8 bases at V and 0 bases at J, with 11 bases in the middle. The CDR3 spells CASSRDYQETQYF. DNA for the CDR3: TGTGCCAGTTCCCGGGACTACCAAGAGACCCAGTACTTC. The entire variable domain, with the rest obtained from reference TRBV5-4 and TRBJ2-5, is as follows: ETGVTQSPTHLIKTRGQQVTLRCSSQSGHNTVSWYQQALGQGPQFIFQYYREEENGRGNFPPRFSGLQFPNYSSELNVNALELDDSALYLCASSRDYQETQYFGPGTRLLVL.

This chain joins TRBV7-9 and TRBJ1-1, with 8 bases aligning to TRBD1. The V gene's germline CDR1 is SEHNR and CDR2 FQNEAQ (reference sequence). CDR3 length: 17 residues. Trimming at V came to 3 bases and at J to 7 bases, leaving 16 bases not matched to a gene. Here the CDR3 reads CASSFVQGALGAVEAFF. DNA for the CDR3: TGTGCCAGCAGCTTTGTCCAGGGGGCCCTAGGGGCGGTTGAAGCTTTCTTT.

The CDR3 coding sequence is TGTGCCAGCAGCCAAGATGGACTAGCCGAGAGCACAGATACGCAGTATTTT. It is translated as CASSQDGLAESTDTQYF. This chain uses TRBV4-2 with TRBJ2-3; 8 bases are shared with TRBD2. V lost 0 bases to trimming and J lost 0 bases; unmatched junction nucleotides: 5. CDR1 and CDR2 from the germline V gene are LGHNA and YNFKEQ. CDR3 length: 17 amino acids.

The rearrangement joins TRBV6-5 to TRBJ1-1, with TRBD1 identical over 7 bases. There are 13 residues in the CDR3. Germline values: CDR1 MNHEY, CDR2 SVGAGI. With 10 bases clipped from V and 5 bases from J, the junction kept 10 bases outside the gene matches. The CDR3 loop reads CATMTGWGTEAFF. CDR3 in DNA: TGTGCCACCATGACAGGGTGGGGGACTGAAGCTTTCTTT.

This chain joins TRBV5-8 and TRBJ1-3; TRBD1 is a possible D gene (5 bases). The V gene's germline CDR1 is SGHTS and CDR2 YDEGEE. The CDR3 has 16 residues. V lost 3 bases and J 3 bases, leaving 16 bases between the germline ends. The CDR3 here is CASSWGRFVGGNTIYF. In DNA form, the CDR3 reads TGTGCCAGCAGCTGGGGGAGGTTCGTCGGTGGAAACACCATATATTTT.

The rearrangement links TRBV19 to TRBJ2-1; TRBD2 matches at 10 bases. Trimming removed 2 bases from V and 8 bases from J; junction bases left unmatched: 15. The CDR3 is 18 residues long. Germline loops: CDR1 LNHDA, CDR2 SQIVND (reference sequence). CDR3 loop: CASSITFRPSGSADEQFF. The CDR3 nucleotides read TGTGCCAGTAGTATAACATTTCGGCCTAGCGGGAGTGCAGATGAGCAGTTCTTC.

The V gene is TRBV29-1, the J gene TRBJ1-4; 7 nucleotides agree with TRBD1. Germline CDR1 is SQVTM and CDR2 is ANQGSEA. The CDR3 sequence is 14 residues long. J gave up 3 bases and V 6 bases, and 7 bases lay outside the gene matches. The CDR3 coding sequence is TGCAGCGTCCTAGACAGGGTAGCTAATGAAAAACTGTTTTTT. It encodes CSVLDRVANEKLFF.

The CDR3 DNA is TGTGCCAGCTCATCTGACGGACTTAATGAAAAACTGTTTTTT. It encodes CASSSDGLNEKLFF. This chain joins TRBV18 and TRBJ1-4; no clear D. V lost 5 bases and J 4 bases, leaving 11 bases between the germline ends. Germline CDR1 KGHSH, CDR2 LQKENI. The CDR3 contains 14 residues.

The rearrangement joins TRBV5-3 to TRBJ2-6; 7 nucleotides match TRBD2. TRBV5-3 is treated as an ORF (open reading frame) with a function not yet certain. This CDR3 comprises 14 residues. Losses at the gene ends were 4 bases for V and 4 bases for J; bases not matched to a gene: 2. Here the CDR3 reads CARSREDGANVLTF. The CDR3, as DNA: TGTGCCAGAAGCCGGGAGGACGGGGCCAACGTCCTGACTTTC.

This sequence joins TRBV15 and TRBJ2-5, with no clear D. The V end was cut by 0 bases, the J end by 3 bases, with 5 bases between. Germline V CDR1 and CDR2: LNHNV, YYDKDF (reference sequence). CDR3 length: 13 amino acids. The CDR3 here is CATSRDQEETQYF. CDR3 coding DNA: TGTGCCACCAGCAGAGACCAGGAAGAGACCCAGTACTTC.

V and J are TRBV7-8 and TRBJ2-7; D is uncertain. Trimming pared 2 bases from V and 3 bases from J, leaving 11 bases between. The CDR3 covers 14 residues. The V gene's germline CDR1 is SGHVS and CDR2 FQNEAQ. The CDR3 sequence is CASSLRDNRYEQYF. The CDR3 nucleotides read TGTGCCAGCAGCTTACGCGACAATCGCTACGAGCAGTACTTC. Variable domain in full (rest from reference TRBV7-8 and TRBJ2-7): GAGVSQSPRYKVAKRGQDVALRCDPISGHVSLFWYQQALGQGPEFLTYFQNEAQLDKSGLPSDRFFAERPEGSVSTLKIQRTQQEDSAVYLCASSLRDNRYEQYFGPGTRLTVT.

V gene TRBV28 combines with J gene TRBJ2-5; 9 positions match TRBD1. CDR3 length: 16 amino acids. The V gene end was trimmed by 5 bases and the J gene end by 1 base; junction bases not matched to a gene: 8. Germline V lookup: CDR1 MDHEN, CDR2 SYDVKM. The CDR3 here is CASSKSGQGLQETQYF. In DNA, the CDR3 is TGTGCCAGCAGTAAATCGGGACAGGGACTCCAAGAGACCCAGTACTTC.

This chain links TRBV19 with TRBJ1-3; the match to TRBD1 covers 9 bases. CDR1 LNHDA and CDR2 SQIVND come from the germline V gene (reference sequence). This CDR3 comprises 17 residues. With 5 bases clipped from V and 2 bases from J, the junction kept 10 bases outside the gene matches. CDR3 loop: CASSALNRDRAGNTIYF. The DNA for the CDR3 is TGTGCCAGTAGTGCATTAAACCGGGACAGGGCTGGAAACACCATATATTTT.

This CDR3 reads CASSYYGEEQFF. The CDR3 region has the DNA TGTGCCAGCAGTTATTACGGGGAGGAGCAGTTCTTC. The chain has TRBV6-5 and TRBJ2-1, with D perhaps TRBD2 (5 bases). Germline CDR1 reads MNHEY; CDR2 reads SVGAGI. Trimming took off 3 bases at V and 10 bases at J, with 10 bases between the two ends. The CDR3 loop spans 12 amino acids.